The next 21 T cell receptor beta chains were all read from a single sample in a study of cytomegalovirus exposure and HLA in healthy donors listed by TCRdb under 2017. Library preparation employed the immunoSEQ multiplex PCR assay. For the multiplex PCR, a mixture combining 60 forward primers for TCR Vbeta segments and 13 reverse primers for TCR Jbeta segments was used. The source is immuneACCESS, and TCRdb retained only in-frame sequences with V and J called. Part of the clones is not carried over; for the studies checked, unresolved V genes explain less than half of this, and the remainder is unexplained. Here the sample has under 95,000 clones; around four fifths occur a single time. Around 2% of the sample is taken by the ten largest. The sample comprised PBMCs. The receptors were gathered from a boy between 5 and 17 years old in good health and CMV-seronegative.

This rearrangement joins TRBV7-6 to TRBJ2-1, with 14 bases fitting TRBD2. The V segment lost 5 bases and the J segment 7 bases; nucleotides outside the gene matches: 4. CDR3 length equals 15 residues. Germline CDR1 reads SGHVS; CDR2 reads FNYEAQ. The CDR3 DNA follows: TGTGCCAGCAGCCCGGGACTAGCGGGAGTGAATGAGCAGTTCTTC. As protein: CASSPGLAGVNEQFF. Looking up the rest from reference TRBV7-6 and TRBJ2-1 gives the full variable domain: GAGVSQSPRYKVTKRGQDVALRCDPISGHVSLYWYRQALGQGPEFLTYFNYEAQQDKSGLPNDRFSAERPEGSISTLTIQRTEQRDSAMYRCASSPGLAGVNEQFFGPGTRLTVL.

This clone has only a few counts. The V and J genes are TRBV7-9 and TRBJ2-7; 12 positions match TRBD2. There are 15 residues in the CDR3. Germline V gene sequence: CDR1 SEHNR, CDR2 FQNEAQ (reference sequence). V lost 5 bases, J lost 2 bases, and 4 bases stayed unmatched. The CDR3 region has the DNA TGTGCCAGCAGCCCGAGGACTAGCGGGGCCTACGAGCAGTACTTC. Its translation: CASSPRTSGAYEQYF.

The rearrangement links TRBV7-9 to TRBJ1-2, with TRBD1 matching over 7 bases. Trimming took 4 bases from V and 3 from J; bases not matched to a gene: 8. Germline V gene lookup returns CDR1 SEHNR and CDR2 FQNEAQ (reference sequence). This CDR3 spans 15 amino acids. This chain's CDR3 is CASSSLTGTDYGYTF. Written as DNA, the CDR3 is TGTGCCAGCAGCTCGTTGACAGGGACCGACTATGGCTACACCTTC.

CDR3 sequence: CASSRATSYEQYF. The CDR3 region has the DNA TGTGCCAGCAGTCGCGCCACCTCCTACGAGCAGTACTTC. The gene calls are TRBV7-9 and TRBJ2-7; no definite D call. CDR1 and CDR2 from the germline V gene are SEHNR and FQNEAQ (reference sequence). V was pared by 6 bases and J by 0 bases, with 9 bases between. The CDR3 is made up of 13 amino acids.

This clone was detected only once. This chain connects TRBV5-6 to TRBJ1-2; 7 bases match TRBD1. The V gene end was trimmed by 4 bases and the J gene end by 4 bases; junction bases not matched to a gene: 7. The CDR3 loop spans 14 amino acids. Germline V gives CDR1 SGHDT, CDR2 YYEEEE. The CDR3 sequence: CASSRQGSSYGYTF. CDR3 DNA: TGTGCCAGCAGCAGACAGGGTTCGTCCTATGGCTACACCTTC.

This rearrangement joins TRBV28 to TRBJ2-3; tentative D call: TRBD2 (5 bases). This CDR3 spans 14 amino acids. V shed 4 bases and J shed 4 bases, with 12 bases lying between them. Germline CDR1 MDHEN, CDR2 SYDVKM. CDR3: CASSYGLEADTQYF. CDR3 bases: TGTGCCAGCAGTTACGGACTTGAGGCAGATACGCAGTATTTT. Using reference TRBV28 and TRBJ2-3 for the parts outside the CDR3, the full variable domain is DVKVTQSSRYLVKRTGEKVFLECVQDMDHENMFWYRQDPGLGLRLIYFSYDVKMKEKGDIPEGYSVSREKKERFSLILESASTNQTSMYLCASSYGLEADTQYFGPGTRLTVL.

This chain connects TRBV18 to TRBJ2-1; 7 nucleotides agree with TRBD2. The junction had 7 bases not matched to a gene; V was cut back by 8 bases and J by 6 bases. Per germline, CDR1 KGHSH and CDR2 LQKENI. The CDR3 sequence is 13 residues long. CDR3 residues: CASAGEGRNEQFF. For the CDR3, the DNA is TGTGCCAGCGCTGGGGAGGGTCGCAATGAGCAGTTCTTC.

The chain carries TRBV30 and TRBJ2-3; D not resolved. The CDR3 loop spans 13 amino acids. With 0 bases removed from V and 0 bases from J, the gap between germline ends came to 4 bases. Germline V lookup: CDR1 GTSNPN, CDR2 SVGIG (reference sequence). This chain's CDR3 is CAWSVSSTDTQYF. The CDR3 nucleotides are TGTGCCTGGAGTGTCTCTAGCACAGATACGCAGTATTTT.

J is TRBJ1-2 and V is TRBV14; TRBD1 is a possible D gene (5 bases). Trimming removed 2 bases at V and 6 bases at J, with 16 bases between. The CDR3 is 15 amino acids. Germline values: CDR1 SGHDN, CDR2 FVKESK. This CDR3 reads CASSQTAGSYNGYTF. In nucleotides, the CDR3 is TGTGCCAGCAGCCAAACGGCAGGGTCTTATAATGGCTACACCTTC.

CDR3 region: CASSKTGTGIHEQYF. The CDR3 DNA follows: TGTGCCAGCAGTAAAACCGGGACAGGGATCCACGAGCAGTACTTC. J is TRBJ2-7 and V is TRBV6-4; TRBD1 matches 9 bases. V shed 5 bases and J 5 bases; nucleotides not matched to a gene: 10. This CDR3 is 15 amino acids long. Germline CDR1 is MRHNA and CDR2 is SNTAGT.

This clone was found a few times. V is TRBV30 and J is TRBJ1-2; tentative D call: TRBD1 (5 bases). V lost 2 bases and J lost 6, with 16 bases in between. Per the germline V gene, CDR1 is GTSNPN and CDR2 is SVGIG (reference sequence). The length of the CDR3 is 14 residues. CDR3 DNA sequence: TGTGCCTGGAGTTTAGTCAGGGAGGCAGATGGCTACACCTTC. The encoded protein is CAWSLVREADGYTF.

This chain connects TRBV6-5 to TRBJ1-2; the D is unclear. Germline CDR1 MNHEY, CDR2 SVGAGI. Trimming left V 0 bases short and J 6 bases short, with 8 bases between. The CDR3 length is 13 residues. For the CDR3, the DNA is TGTGCCAGCAGTTACTCGGAGTTTGATGGCTACACCTTC. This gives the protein CASSYSEFDGYTF.

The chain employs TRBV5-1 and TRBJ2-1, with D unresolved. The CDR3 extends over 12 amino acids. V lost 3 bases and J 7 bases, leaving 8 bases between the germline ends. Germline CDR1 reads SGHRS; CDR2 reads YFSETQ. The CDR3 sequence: CASSYYGNEQFF. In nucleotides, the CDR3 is TGCGCCAGCAGCTATTACGGTAATGAGCAGTTCTTC.

For the CDR3, the DNA is TGTGCCAGCAGCTTGGGAACCTTGTTAGGGGGCCAAGAGACCCAGTACTTC. Its protein is CASSLGTLLGGQETQYF. The chain employs TRBV5-4 and TRBJ2-5; D might be TRBD1 (6 bases). The germline V gene encodes CDR1 SGHNT and CDR2 YYREEE (reference sequence). The CDR3 is 17 residues long. Trimming stripped 0 bases from V and 1 base from J, with 16 bases between.

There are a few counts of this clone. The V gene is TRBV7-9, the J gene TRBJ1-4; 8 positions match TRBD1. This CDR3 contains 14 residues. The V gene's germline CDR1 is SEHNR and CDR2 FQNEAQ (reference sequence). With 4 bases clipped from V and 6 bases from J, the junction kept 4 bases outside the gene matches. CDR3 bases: TGTGCCAGCAGCTCGACAGGGGTTGATGAAAAACTGTTTTTT. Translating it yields CASSSTGVDEKLFF.

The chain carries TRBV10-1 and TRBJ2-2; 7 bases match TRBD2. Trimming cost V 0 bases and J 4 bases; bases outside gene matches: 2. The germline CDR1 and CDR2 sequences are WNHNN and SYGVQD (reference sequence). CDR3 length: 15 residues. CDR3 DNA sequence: TGCGCCAGCAGTGAGTCGATAGCGGGCACCGGGGAGCTGTTTTTT. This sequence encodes CASSESIAGTGELFF.

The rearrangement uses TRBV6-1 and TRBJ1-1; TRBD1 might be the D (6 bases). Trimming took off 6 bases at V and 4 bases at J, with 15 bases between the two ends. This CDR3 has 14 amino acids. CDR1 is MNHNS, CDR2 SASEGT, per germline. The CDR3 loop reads CASRGRGGGTEAFF. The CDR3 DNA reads TGTGCCAGCAGGGGCAGGGGAGGGGGCACTGAAGCTTTCTTT.

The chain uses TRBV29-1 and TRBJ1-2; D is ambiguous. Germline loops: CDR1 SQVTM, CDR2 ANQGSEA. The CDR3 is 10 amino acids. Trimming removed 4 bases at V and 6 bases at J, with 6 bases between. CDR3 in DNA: TGCAGCGTTGCAATTGATGGCTACACCTTC. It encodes CSVAIDGYTF.

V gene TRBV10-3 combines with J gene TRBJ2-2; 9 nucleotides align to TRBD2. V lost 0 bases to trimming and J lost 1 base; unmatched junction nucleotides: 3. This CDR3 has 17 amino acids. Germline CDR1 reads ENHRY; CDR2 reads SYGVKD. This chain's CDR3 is CAISESTSGLNTGELFF. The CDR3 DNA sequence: TGTGCCATCAGTGAGTCTACTAGCGGGTTGAACACCGGGGAGCTGTTTTTT.

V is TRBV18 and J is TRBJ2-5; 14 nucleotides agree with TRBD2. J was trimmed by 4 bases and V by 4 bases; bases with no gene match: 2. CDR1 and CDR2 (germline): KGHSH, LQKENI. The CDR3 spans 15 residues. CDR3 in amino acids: CASSLGTSGGETQYF. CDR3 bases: TGTGCCAGCTCACTCGGGACTAGCGGGGGAGAGACCCAGTACTTC.

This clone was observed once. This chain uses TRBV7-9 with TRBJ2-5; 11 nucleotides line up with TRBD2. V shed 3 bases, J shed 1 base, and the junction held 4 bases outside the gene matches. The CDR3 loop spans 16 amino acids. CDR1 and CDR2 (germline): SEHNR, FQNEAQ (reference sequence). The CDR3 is CASSFRLAGGQETQYF. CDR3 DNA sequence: TGTGCCAGCAGCTTTCGCCTAGCGGGGGGCCAAGAGACCCAGTACTTC. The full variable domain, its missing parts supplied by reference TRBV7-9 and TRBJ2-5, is DTGVSQNPRHKITKRGQNVTFRCDPISEHNRLYWYRQTLGQGPEFLTYFQNEAQLEKSRLLSDRFSAERPKGSFSTLEIQRTEQGDSAMYLCASSFRLAGGQETQYFGPGTRLLVL.